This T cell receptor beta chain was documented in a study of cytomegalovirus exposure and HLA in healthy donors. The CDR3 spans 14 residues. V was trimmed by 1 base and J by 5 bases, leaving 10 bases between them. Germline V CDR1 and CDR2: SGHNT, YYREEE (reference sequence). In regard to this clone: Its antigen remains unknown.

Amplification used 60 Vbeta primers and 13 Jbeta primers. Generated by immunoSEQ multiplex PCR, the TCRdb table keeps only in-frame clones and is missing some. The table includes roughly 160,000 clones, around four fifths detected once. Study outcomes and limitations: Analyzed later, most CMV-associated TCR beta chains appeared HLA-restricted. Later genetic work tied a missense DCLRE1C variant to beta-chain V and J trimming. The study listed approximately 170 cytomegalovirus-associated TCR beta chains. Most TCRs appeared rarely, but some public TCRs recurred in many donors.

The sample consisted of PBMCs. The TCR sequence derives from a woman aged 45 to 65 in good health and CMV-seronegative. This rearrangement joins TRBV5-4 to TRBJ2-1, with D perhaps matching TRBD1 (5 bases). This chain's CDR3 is CASSLMVQDNEQFF. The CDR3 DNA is TGTGCCAGCAGCTTGATGGTACAGGACAATGAGCAGTTCTTC.